The clone carrying this T cell receptor (beta chain) was seen once. As yet, its antigen is unknown. PCR involved 60 Vbeta and 13 Jbeta primers. The repertoire was sequenced with immunoSEQ multiplex PCR; TCRdb's copy has only in-frame clones and lacks some. Of about 190,000 clones listed, approximately 86% are singletons. Trimming cost V 4 bases and J 0 bases, with 8 bases left between them. The germline V gene has CDR1 SGHRS and CDR2 YFSETQ. The CDR3 consists of 13 residues. The entry originates in a study of cytomegalovirus exposure and HLA in healthy donors. Whole-study context: Among the approximately 400 donors who were genotyped, approximately 76% fell in the genetic ancestry cluster that is associated with self-reported Caucasian donors.

General study results and limits: A later examination showed that TCR association rates differed by HLA locus, with DRB1 most and HLA-C fewest. In vitro data verified a few CMV-associated chains as specific for CMV antigens. High specificity and sensitivity for cytomegalovirus status were reported for the classifier.

This chain links TRBV5-1 with TRBJ2-7; D possibly corresponds to TRBD1 (5 bases). Sequencing was carried out using PBMCs. The sequence was collected from a woman under 30 in good health and CMV-seronegative. This chain's CDR3 is CASSPDSSYEQYF. CDR3 bases: TGCGCCAGCAGCCCCGACAGCTCCTACGAGCAGTACTTC.